The T cell receptor beta chain under discussion was sequenced for a study of T cell repertoires in cytomegalovirus infection. Study-wide results and limits: CMV carriers having the relevant HLA were flagged by cumulative public TCR beta family frequency. Ex vivo responses were dominated by HLA-C-restricted CMV-specific TCR beta clonotypes.

As for this clonotype: Antigen: not known.

In TCRdb, the reads were re-called with MiXCR into one record per CDR3 protein. The repertoire holds some 700,000 distinct CDR3 sequences, with around 31% as singletons. The V segment lost 2 bases and the J segment 1 base; nucleotides outside the gene matches: 4. This CDR3 is built from 15 residues. CDR1 is MNHNS and CDR2 is SASEGT in the germline V gene. The material was cultured PBMCs, obtained from culture after CMV antigen stimulation. The source of this sequence is a human donor in good health (CMV status not recorded). Some clones in this sample may be carry-over from other donors' samples. The V gene is TRBV6-1, the J gene TRBJ2-7, with 8 bases fitting TRBD2. The CDR3 loop reads CASSELGLESYEQYF. In DNA, the CDR3 is TGTGCCAGCAGTGAACTGGGACTAGAGTCCTACGAGCAGTACTTC.